This entry lists 21 T cell receptor beta chains sequenced from one sample in a study of cytomegalovirus exposure and HLA in healthy donors. The repertoire was sequenced with immunoSEQ multiplex PCR; TCRdb's copy has only in-frame clones and lacks some. The sample shows under 95,000 clones, about 94% of them seen only once. Sequenced input: PBMCs. All receptors come from a woman aged 18-30 years in good health and CMV-seronegative.

The chain combines TRBV28 with TRBJ1-2; 12 nucleotides agree with TRBD1. Per germline, CDR1 MDHEN and CDR2 SYDVKM. Trimming removed 5 bases from V and 5 bases from J; junction bases left unmatched: 6. The CDR3 is 15 residues long. The chain's CDR3 is CASSPGQGARYGYTF. The CDR3 region has the DNA TGTGCCAGCAGTCCGGGACAGGGGGCGCGATATGGCTACACCTTC.

The rearrangement joins TRBV7-9 to TRBJ2-2; D possibly corresponds to TRBD1 (5 bases). This CDR3 is built from 15 residues. Germline CDR1 and CDR2: SEHNR and FQNEAQ (reference sequence). The V and J ends lost 5 bases and 5 bases respectively, with 15 bases between them. This CDR3 reads CASSGAWGRTGELFF. DNA for the CDR3: TGTGCCAGCAGCGGGGCGTGGGGAAGAACCGGGGAGCTGTTTTTT.

The CDR3 DNA follows: TGTGCCAGCACCTCATCCCAGGGCACCAATTCACCCCTCCACTTT. This gives the protein CASTSSQGTNSPLHF. This chain links TRBV6-1 with TRBJ1-6, with TRBD1 as a possible D gene (5 bases). The CDR3 length is 15 residues. Germline values: CDR1 MNHNS, CDR2 SASEGT. V lost 7 bases, J lost 7 bases, and 17 bases lay in between.

The V and J genes are TRBV15 and TRBJ2-7; D perhaps matches TRBD1 (6 bases). Trimming removed 6 bases from V and 0 bases from J, with 12 bases in between. This CDR3 comprises 14 residues. The germline V gene encodes CDR1 LNHNV and CDR2 YYDKDF (reference sequence). CDR3 in amino acids: CATRPQGSSYEQYF. CDR3 coding DNA: TGTGCCACCAGACCACAGGGAAGCTCCTACGAGCAGTACTTC.

The chain recombines TRBV5-1 with TRBJ1-1; 7 bases match TRBD1. The CDR3 sequence is 14 residues long. Unmatched junction bases numbered 7, after V lost 4 bases and J lost 4 bases. CDR1 SGHRS and CDR2 YFSETQ come from the germline V gene. In DNA form, the CDR3 reads TGCGCCAGCAGCCCCACGACAGGGTTCACTGAAGCTTTCTTT. This translates into CASSPTTGFTEAFF.

The chain combines TRBV7-8 with TRBJ2-2; weak D call: TRBD1 (6 bases). Trimming cost V 1 base and J 2 bases, with 14 bases left between them. Looked up from germline, CDR1 is SGHVS and CDR2 is FQNEAQ. The CDR3 contains 17 residues. CDR3 residues: CASSLGQDWRNTGELFF. CDR3 nucleotides: TGTGCCAGCAGCTTAGGACAGGATTGGCGAAACACCGGGGAGCTGTTTTTT.

This clone was detected only once. The J gene is TRBJ1-1, the V gene TRBV6-1; a possible D gene is TRBD1 (6 bases). This CDR3 is 15 amino acids long. With 0 bases removed from V and 4 bases from J, the gap between germline ends came to 12 bases. Germline CDR1 and CDR2: MNHNS and SASEGT. The CDR3 DNA reads as TGTGCCAGCAGTGAAGCGCGGGGGGCCGGCACTGAAGCTTTCTTT. The encoded protein is CASSEARGAGTEAFF.

The gene calls are TRBV4-1 and TRBJ2-7; 11 nucleotides align to TRBD1. This CDR3 is 13 amino acids long. The germline V gene has CDR1 MGHRA and CDR2 YSYEKL. Trimming took 4 bases from V and 6 from J; bases not matched to a gene: 2. CDR3 sequence (DNA): TGCGCCAGCAGCCCGGACAGGGGGCGCGAGCAGTACTTC. It specifies CASSPDRGREQYF.

V usage is TRBV10-1 and J usage is TRBJ2-1; no reliable D call. The germline CDR1 and CDR2 sequences are WNHNN and SYGVQD (reference sequence). Trimming left V 3 bases short and J 9 bases short, with 9 bases between. The CDR3 is made up of 12 amino acids. This CDR3 reads CASSDTLTEQFF. CDR3 DNA sequence: TGCGCCAGCAGTGACACTCTCACTGAGCAGTTCTTC.

The chain employs TRBV6-1 and TRBJ1-5; D is ambiguous. This CDR3 is built from 17 residues. The germline V gene has CDR1 MNHNS and CDR2 SASEGT. V lost 4 bases and J lost 0, with 16 bases in between. The CDR3 DNA sequence: TGTGCCAGCAGTGGCCCCTCGGGTCTTTCTAGCAATCAGCCCCAGCATTTT. This codes for CASSGPSGLSSNQPQHF.

The rearrangement uses TRBV5-1 and TRBJ1-6; the match to TRBD1 covers 7 bases. The V gene end was trimmed by 4 bases and the J gene end by 14 bases; junction bases not matched to a gene: 12. The CDR3 spans 14 residues. Germline values: CDR1 SGHRS, CDR2 YFSETQ. The CDR3 DNA follows: TGCGCCAGCAGCGGTGGACAGGCACGAAACACCCTCCACTTT. It translates to CASSGGQARNTLHF.

This clone was recorded once. The CDR3 reads CASRMDRGPQYF. The CDR3 region has the DNA TGTGCCAGCAGGATGGACAGGGGTCCGCAGTATTTT. The V and J genes are TRBV2 and TRBJ2-3; 9 nucleotides agree with TRBD1. The CDR3 totals 12 residues. Germline V gene sequence: CDR1 SNHLY, CDR2 FYNNEI. J was trimmed by 10 bases and V by 6 bases; bases with no gene match: 5.

The chain carries TRBV6-1 and TRBJ2-7, with D possibly TRBD2 on 5 matching bases. The CDR3 is 14 amino acids. Germline V lookup: CDR1 MNHNS, CDR2 SASEGT. Trimming left V 7 bases short and J 2 bases short, with 15 bases between. In nucleotides, the CDR3 is TGTGCCAGCACCCCCGGAGGACTGACCTACGAGCAGTACTTC. Its translation is CASTPGGLTYEQYF.

J is TRBJ1-1 and V is TRBV2; 7 nucleotides agree with TRBD1. The junction had 6 bases not matched to a gene; V was cut back by 6 bases and J by 2 bases. CDR1 is SNHLY and CDR2 is FYNNEI in the germline V gene. CDR3 length equals 14 residues. The CDR3 DNA sequence: TGTGCCAGCAGCCAGACAGGGCTTAACACTGAAGCTTTCTTT. Encoded protein: CASSQTGLNTEAFF. Drawing the rest from reference TRBV2 and TRBJ1-1, the complete variable domain is EPEVTQTPSHQVTQMGQEVILRCVPISNHLYFYWYRQILGQKVEFLVSFYNNEISEKSEIFDDQFSVERPDGSNFTLKIRSTKLEDSAMYFCASSQTGLNTEAFFGQGTRLTVV.

This sequence joins TRBV9 and TRBJ2-1, with 7 bases fitting TRBD2. Unmatched junction bases numbered 2, after V lost 1 base and J lost 10 bases. The CDR3 sequence is 12 residues long. Germline-derived CDR1 and CDR2 are SGDLS and YYNGEE. CDR3 amino acids: CASSVTGGEQFF. CDR3 sequence (DNA): TGTGCCAGCAGCGTAACGGGGGGAGAGCAGTTCTTC.

Written as DNA, the CDR3 is TGTGCCATCAGTGAGCGGGGACAGGGTGAAACTGAAGCTTTCTTT. Its protein product is CAISERGQGETEAFF. The rearrangement joins TRBV10-3 to TRBJ1-1; TRBD1 matches 9 bases. Trimming removed 2 bases from V and 5 bases from J; junction bases left unmatched: 6. Germline-derived CDR1 and CDR2 are ENHRY and SYGVKD. CDR3 length: 15 residues.

The chain joins TRBV27 to TRBJ2-2; D not certain. V was cut by 2 bases and J by 9 bases, with 10 bases left in between. CDR1 and CDR2 (germline): MNHEY, SMNVEV (reference sequence). The CDR3 consists of 13 residues. The CDR3 nucleotides read TGTGCCAGCAGTTTACGGAGTCACAGGGAGCTGTTTTTT. As protein: CASSLRSHRELFF.

V and J are TRBV5-4 and TRBJ1-1; the D is unclear. There are 15 residues in the CDR3. The V gene's germline CDR1 is SGHNT and CDR2 YYREEE (reference sequence). The V gene lost 0 bases and the J gene lost 1 base, with 10 bases spanning the gap. CDR3 in DNA: TGTGCCAGCAGCTTGGGGGGTCGGGGGAACACTGAAGCTTTCTTT. This codes for CASSLGGRGNTEAFF.

The chain has TRBV5-1 and TRBJ2-4; 7 bases agree with TRBD2. Germline CDR1 SGHRS, CDR2 YFSETQ. V lost 3 bases to trimming and J lost 7 bases; unmatched junction nucleotides: 16. This CDR3 has 17 amino acids. Here the CDR3 reads CASSSLMLGRAENIQYF. The CDR3 DNA follows: TGCGCCAGCAGCTCCTTGATGTTGGGGAGGGCCGAGAACATTCAGTACTTC. The full variable domain, in which reference TRBV5-1 and TRBJ2-4 provide the parts outside the CDR3, is KAGVTQTPRYLIKTRGQQVTLSCSPISGHRSVSWYQQTPGQGLQFLFEYFSETQRNKGNFPGRFSGRQFSNSRSEMNVSTLELGDSALYLCASSSLMLGRAENIQYFGAGTRLSVL.

The V and J genes are TRBV4-1 and TRBJ2-3; D remains ambiguous. Trimming took off 1 base at V and 6 bases at J, with 8 bases between the two ends. This CDR3 contains 13 residues. Per the germline V gene, CDR1 is MGHRA and CDR2 is YSYEKL. The CDR3, as DNA: TGCGCCAGCAGCCAAGCTAGGCCTGATACGCAGTATTTT. Translation: CASSQARPDTQYF.

The V and J genes are TRBV21-1 and TRBJ2-1; the table's D call, TRBD1, has no DNA check behind it. TRBV21-1 is a pseudogene segment. The CDR3 extends over 19 amino acids. DNA for the CDR3: TGTGCCAGCAGTGTCGGGGCACAGGGGCGCCAAAATACCTACAATGAGCAGTTCTTC. The encoded protein is CASSVGAQGRQNTYNEQFF.